Described below is a single T cell receptor (beta chain) sequence and its context. Its antigen is not identified. The protocol was immunoSEQ multiplex PCR, while the TCRdb copy is restricted to in-frame clones and leaves out a portion. This repertoire shows approximately 13,000 clones, roughly 92% found once; its top ten account for approximately 22%. The data were taken from a study of PD-1 blockade in classical Hodgkin lymphoma. For the study at large: Intravenous infusions of nivolumab 3 mg/kg reached patients every 2 weeks.

Findings and limits, study-wide: Prior to therapy, complete responders displayed diversity much like that of newly diagnosed patients.

The length of the CDR3 is 12 residues. Deletions cut 2 bases from V and 4 bases from J, with 7 bases between. Germline V gives CDR1 GTSNPN, CDR2 SVGIG (reference sequence). Each of the patients experienced relapse following autologous stem cell transplantation, and their brentuximab vedotin exposure differed. This sample comprised peripheral blood mononuclear cells (PBMCs), obtained at baseline. V is TRBV30 and J is TRBJ2-3; no clear D gene. This sequence was found in a human donor with classical Hodgkin lymphoma. Here the CDR3 DNA reads TGTGCCTGGAGTACCCGTGCAGATACGCAGTATTTT. This translates into CAWSTRADTQYF. Combining the CDR3 with reference TRBV30 and TRBJ2-3 gives the whole variable domain SQTIHQWPATLVQPVGSPLSLECTVEGTSNPNLYWYRQAAGRGLQLLFYSVGIGQISSEVPQNLSASRPQDRQFILSSKKLLLSDSGFYLCAWSTRADTQYFGPGTRLTVL.